This TCR beta chain originates from a study of T cell repertoires in cytomegalovirus infection. Study overall: Through public TCR beta signatures, both CMV infection and matching HLA type were indicated. Whole-study findings and limits: Ex vivo responses were dominated by HLA-C-restricted CMV-specific TCR beta clonotypes. Totalled public TCR beta family frequency picked out people who carried CMV plus the relevant HLA.

TCRdb reanalysed the reads using MiXCR and keeps one entry per CDR3 protein. The data contain roughly 200,000 distinct CDR3 sequences, roughly 17% of them singletons. Germline lookup yields CDR1 SGHTA and CDR2 FQGNSA. Trimming took off 3 bases at V and 3 bases at J, with 18 bases between the two ends. This CDR3 is 16 amino acids long. Concerning this clonotype itself: Antigen unknown.

The clonotype comes from a human donor in good health (CMV status not recorded). Some clones in this sample may be carry-over from other donors' samples. This chain uses TRBV7-2 with TRBJ2-7, with D tentatively TRBD1 or TRBD2 (6 bases each). Sequencing was carried out using CD8+ T cells from PBMCs. Here the CDR3 reads CASSFPVGGRDYEQYF. DNA for the CDR3: TGTGCCAGCAGCTTCCCTGTCGGGGGCCGAGACTACGAGCAGTACTTC.